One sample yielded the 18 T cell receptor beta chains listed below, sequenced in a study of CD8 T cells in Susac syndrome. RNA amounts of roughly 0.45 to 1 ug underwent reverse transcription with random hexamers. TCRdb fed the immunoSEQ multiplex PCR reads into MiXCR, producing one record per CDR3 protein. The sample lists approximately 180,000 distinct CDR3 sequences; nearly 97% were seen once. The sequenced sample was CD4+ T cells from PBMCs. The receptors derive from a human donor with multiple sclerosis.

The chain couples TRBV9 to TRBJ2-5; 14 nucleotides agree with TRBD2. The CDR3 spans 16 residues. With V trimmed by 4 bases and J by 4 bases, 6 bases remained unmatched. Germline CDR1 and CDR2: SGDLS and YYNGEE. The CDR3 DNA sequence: TGTGCCAGCAGCTTCGGACTAGCGGGGGGAGGAGAGACCCAGTACTTC. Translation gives CASSFGLAGGGETQYF.

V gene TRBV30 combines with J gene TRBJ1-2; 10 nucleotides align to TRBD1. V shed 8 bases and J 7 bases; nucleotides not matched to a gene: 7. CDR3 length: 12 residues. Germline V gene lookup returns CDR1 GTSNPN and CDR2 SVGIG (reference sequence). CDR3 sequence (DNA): TGTGCCGGAAGGGACAGGGGCTCTGGCTACACCTTC. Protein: CAGRDRGSGYTF.

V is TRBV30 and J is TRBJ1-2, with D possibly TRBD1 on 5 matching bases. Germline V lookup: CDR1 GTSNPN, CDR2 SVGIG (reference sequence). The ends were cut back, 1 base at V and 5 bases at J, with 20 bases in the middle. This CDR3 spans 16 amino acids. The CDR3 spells CAWSEAGTFKYYGYTF. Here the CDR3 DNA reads TGTGCCTGGAGTGAAGCAGGGACCTTTAAATATTATGGCTACACCTTC.

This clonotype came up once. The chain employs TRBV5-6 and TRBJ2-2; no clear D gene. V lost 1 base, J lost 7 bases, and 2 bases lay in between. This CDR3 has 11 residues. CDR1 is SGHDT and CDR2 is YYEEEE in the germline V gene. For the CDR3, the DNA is TGTGCCAGCAGCTTGTACGGGGAGCTGTTTTTT. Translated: CASSLYGELFF.

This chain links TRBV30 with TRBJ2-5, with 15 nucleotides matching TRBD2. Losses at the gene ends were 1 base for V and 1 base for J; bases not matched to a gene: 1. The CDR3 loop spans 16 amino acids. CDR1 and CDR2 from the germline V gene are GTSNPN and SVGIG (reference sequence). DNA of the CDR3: TGTGCCTGGAGTGGGACTAGCGGGGGGGCCCAAGAGACCCAGTACTTC. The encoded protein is CAWSGTSGGAQETQYF. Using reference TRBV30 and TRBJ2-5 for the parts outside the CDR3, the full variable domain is SQTIHQWPATLVQPVGSPLSLECTVEGTSNPNLYWYRQAAGRGLQLLFYSVGIGQISSEVPQNLSASRPQDRQFILSSKKLLLSDSGFYLCAWSGTSGGAQETQYFGPGTRLLVL.

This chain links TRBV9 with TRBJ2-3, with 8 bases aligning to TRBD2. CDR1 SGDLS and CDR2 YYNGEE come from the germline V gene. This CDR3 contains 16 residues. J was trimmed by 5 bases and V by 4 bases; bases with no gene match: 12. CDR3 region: CASSPSASGWGDTQYF. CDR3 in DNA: TGTGCCAGCAGCCCCTCGGCTAGCGGGTGGGGAGATACGCAGTATTTT.

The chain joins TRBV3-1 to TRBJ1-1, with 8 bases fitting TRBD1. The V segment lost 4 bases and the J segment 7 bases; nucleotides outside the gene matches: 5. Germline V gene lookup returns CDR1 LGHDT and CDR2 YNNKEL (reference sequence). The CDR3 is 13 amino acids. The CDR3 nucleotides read TGTGCCAGCAGCCCATTAGACAGGGGTGAAGCTTTCTTT. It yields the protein CASSPLDRGEAFF.

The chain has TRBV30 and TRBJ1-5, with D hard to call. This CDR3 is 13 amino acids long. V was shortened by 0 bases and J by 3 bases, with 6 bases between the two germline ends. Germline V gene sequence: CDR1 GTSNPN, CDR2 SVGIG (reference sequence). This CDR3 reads CAWSVAYNQPQHF. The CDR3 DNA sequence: TGTGCCTGGAGTGTGGCGTACAATCAGCCCCAGCATTTT.

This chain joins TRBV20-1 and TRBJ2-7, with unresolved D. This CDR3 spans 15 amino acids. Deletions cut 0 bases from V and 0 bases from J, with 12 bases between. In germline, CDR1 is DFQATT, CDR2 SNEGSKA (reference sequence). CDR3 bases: TGCAGTGCTAGAGATCAGGCTACCAACTCCTACGAGCAGTACTTC. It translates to CSARDQATNSYEQYF.

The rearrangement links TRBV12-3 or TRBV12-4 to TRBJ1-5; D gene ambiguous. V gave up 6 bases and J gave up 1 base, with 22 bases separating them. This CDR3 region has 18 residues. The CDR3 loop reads CASRSSEPAILSNQPQHF. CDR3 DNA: TGTGCCAGCAGGTCCTCCGAGCCCGCTATCTTGAGCAATCAGCCCCAGCATTTT.

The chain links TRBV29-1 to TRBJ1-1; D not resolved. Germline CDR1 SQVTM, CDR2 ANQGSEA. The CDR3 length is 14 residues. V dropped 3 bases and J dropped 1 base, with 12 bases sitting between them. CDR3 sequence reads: CSVDAPLKNTEAFF. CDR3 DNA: TGCAGCGTTGACGCTCCCTTGAAGAACACTGAAGCTTTCTTT.

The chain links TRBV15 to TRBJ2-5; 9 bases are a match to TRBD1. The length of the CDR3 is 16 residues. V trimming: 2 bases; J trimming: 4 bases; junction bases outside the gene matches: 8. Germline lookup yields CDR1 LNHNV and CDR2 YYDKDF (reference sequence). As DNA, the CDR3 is TGTGCCACCAGCAGAAGGACAGGGGCCTTCCCAGAGACCCAGTACTTC. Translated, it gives CATSRRTGAFPETQYF.

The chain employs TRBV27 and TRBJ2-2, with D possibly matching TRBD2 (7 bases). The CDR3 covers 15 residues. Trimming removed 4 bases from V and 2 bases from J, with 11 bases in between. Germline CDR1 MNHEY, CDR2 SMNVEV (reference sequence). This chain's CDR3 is CASSSGGANTGELFF. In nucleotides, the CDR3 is TGTGCCAGCAGTTCGGGGGGCGCAAACACCGGGGAGCTGTTTTTT.

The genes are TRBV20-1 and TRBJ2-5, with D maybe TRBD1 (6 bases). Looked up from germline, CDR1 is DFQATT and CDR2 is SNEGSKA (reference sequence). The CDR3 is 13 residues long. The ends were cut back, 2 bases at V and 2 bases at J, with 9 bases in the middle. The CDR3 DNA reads TGCAGTGCTAGACCAACAGGGCAAGAGACCCAGTACTTC. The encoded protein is CSARPTGQETQYF.

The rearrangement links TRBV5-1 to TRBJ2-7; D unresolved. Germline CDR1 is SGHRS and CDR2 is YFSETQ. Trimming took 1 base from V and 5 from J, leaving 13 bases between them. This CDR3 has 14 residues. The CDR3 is CASSLSWVSNEQYF. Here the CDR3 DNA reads TGCGCCAGCAGCTTGTCTTGGGTCAGTAACGAGCAGTACTTC.

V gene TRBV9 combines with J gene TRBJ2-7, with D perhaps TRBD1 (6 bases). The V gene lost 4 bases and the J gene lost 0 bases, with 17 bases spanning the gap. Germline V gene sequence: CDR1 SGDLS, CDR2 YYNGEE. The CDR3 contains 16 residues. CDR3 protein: CASSPHPRGSSYEQYF. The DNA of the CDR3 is TGTGCCAGCAGCCCCCACCCGAGGGGGAGCTCCTACGAGCAGTACTTC. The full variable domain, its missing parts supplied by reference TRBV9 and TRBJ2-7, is DSGVTQTPKHLITATGQRVTLRCSPRSGDLSVYWYQQSLDQGLQFLIQYYNGEERAKGNILERFSAQQFPDLHSELNLSSLELGDSALYFCASSPHPRGSSYEQYFGPGTRLTVT.

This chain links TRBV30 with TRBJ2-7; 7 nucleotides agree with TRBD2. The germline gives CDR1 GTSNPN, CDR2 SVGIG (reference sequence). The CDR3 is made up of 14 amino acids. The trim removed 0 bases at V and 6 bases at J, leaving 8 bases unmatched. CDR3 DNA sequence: TGTGCCTGGAGTGTACGCGCCAGGGAGGGCGAGCAGTACTTC. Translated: CAWSVRAREGEQYF. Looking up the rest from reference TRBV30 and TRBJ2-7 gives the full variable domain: SQTIHQWPATLVQPVGSPLSLECTVEGTSNPNLYWYRQAAGRGLQLLFYSVGIGQISSEVPQNLSASRPQDRQFILSSKKLLLSDSGFYLCAWSVRAREGEQYFGPGTRLTVT.

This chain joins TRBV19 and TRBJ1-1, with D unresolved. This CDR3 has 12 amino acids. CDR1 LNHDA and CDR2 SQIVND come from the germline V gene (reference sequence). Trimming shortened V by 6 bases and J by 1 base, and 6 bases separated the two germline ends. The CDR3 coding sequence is TGTGCCAGTAGCGTTCGGAACACTGAAGCTTTCTTT. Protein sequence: CASSVRNTEAFF. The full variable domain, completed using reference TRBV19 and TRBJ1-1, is DGGITQSPKYLFRKEGQNVTLSCEQNLNHDAMYWYRQDPGQGLRLIYYSQIVNDFQKGDIAEGYSVSREKKESFPLTVTSAQKNPTAFYLCASSVRNTEAFFGQGTRLTVV.